This T cell receptor (beta chain) was identified during a study of blood T cells in healthy people across ages. This clonotype has just a few counts. Antigen specificity is unknown. Study findings and constraints: No one knew whether donors had CMV, which possibly confounded expanded clonotype changes. A strong correlation between TCR beta diversity and naive T cell percentage was seen.

Each donor supplied roughly 9.2 milliliters of peripheral blood. Looked up from germline, CDR1 is DFQATT and CDR2 is SNEGSKA (reference sequence). CDR3 length: 15 amino acids. V dropped 6 bases and J dropped 7; count of bases not matched to a gene: 14. Combining a sample-barcoded 5' primer with a J-beta primer mix, a second PCR ran for about 7 to 12 cycles. TCRdb re-analysed the 5' RACE reads in MiXCR, keeping a single row per CDR3 protein. The profile shows over 1,300,000 distinct CDR3 sequences, around 59% of them singletons. This clonotype originated in a young man in good health. The genes are TRBV20-1 and TRBJ2-1; 8 bases are shared with TRBD2. Sequenced sample: blood. CDR3 loop: CSATTSGAFRNEQFF. The CDR3 nucleotides read TGCAGTGCGACAACTAGCGGAGCCTTTCGTAATGAGCAGTTCTTC.